This passage covers 9 T cell receptor beta chains from one sample sequenced in a study of T cell repertoires in cytomegalovirus infection. TCRdb re-derived calls from the reads in MiXCR, one entry per CDR3 protein. The table shows roughly 310,000 distinct CDR3 sequences, with about a sixth occurring only once. The sequenced sample consisted of PBMCs. The receptors come from a human donor in good health (CMV status not recorded). Some clones in this sample may be carry-over from other donors' samples.

This chain connects TRBV19 to TRBJ2-2, with D hard to call. The CDR3 totals 11 residues. Trimming left V 7 bases short and J 5 bases short, with 5 bases between. Germline assignment: CDR1 LNHDA and CDR2 SQIVND (reference sequence). This CDR3 is CASTRTGELFF. CDR3 in DNA: TGTGCCAGTACGAGAACCGGGGAGCTGTTTTTT.

Many counts were recorded for this clonotype. V is TRBV2 and J is TRBJ2-7; D tentatively fits TRBD1 or TRBD2 (5 bases each). CDR1 is SNHLY, CDR2 FYNNEI, per germline. The CDR3 has 14 amino acids. Trimming pared 3 bases from V and 2 bases from J, leaving 11 bases between. The DNA for the CDR3 is TGTGCCAGCAGTGACGGGGACCGCGCCTACGAGCAGTACTTC. Its protein is CASSDGDRAYEQYF. The complete variable domain, with remaining parts taken from reference TRBV2 and TRBJ2-7, reads EPEVTQTPSHQVTQMGQEVILRCVPISNHLYFYWYRQILGQKVEFLVSFYNNEISEKSEIFDDQFSVERPDGSNFTLKIRSTKLEDSAMYFCASSDGDRAYEQYFGPGTRLTVT.

About this clonotype itself: One base away lies a much larger clone, so this may be a sequencing read error. The chain carries TRBV7-2 and TRBJ2-1; the match to TRBD1 covers 7 bases. CDR1 SGHTA and CDR2 FQGNSA come from the germline V gene. The CDR3 runs to 18 residues. DNA for the CDR3: TGTGCCAGCAGCTTAACAACAGGGGTCCTCAGCTCCTACAATGACCAGTTCTTC. This sequence encodes CASSLTTGVLSSYNDQFF.

This clonotype was seen a handful of times. The genes are TRBV7-9 and TRBJ2-1; D is perhaps TRBD2 (6 bases). The germline V gene encodes CDR1 SEHNR and CDR2 FQNEAQ (reference sequence). The CDR3 covers 13 residues. V was pared by 5 bases and J by 7 bases, with 12 bases between. The CDR3 loop reads CASSEVGGNEQFF. DNA of the CDR3: TGTGCCAGCAGCGAAGTGGGAGGTAATGAGCAGTTCTTC.

This clonotype was seen once. The chain recombines TRBV4-1 with TRBJ2-5; 9 positions agree with TRBD1. In germline, CDR1 is MGHRA, CDR2 YSYEKL. There are 16 residues in the CDR3. With V trimmed by 1 base and J by 4 bases, 7 bases remained unmatched. The CDR3 loop reads CASSQGNRGRGETQYF. CDR3 nucleotides: TGCGCCAGCAGCCAAGGAAACAGGGGGCGTGGAGAGACCCAGTACTTC.

The chain has TRBV5-4 and TRBJ2-2; 7 positions agree with TRBD1. V shed 6 bases and J 2 bases; nucleotides not matched to a gene: 13. This CDR3 comprises 17 residues. Per the germline V gene, CDR1 is SGHNT and CDR2 is YYREEE (reference sequence). The CDR3 bases are TGTGCCAGCAAAGGGAACCCCGGGACAGTTAACACCGGGGAGCTGTTTTTT. Its translation: CASKGNPGTVNTGELFF.

In its sample, this clonotype was seen many times. This sequence joins TRBV7-2 and TRBJ2-1; D unclear. Germline lookup yields CDR1 SGHTA and CDR2 FQGNSA. The CDR3 spans 12 residues. Between the trimmed V and J ends, which lost 3 bases and 9 bases, there was a span of 9 bases. Here the CDR3 DNA reads TGTGCCAGCAGCTTGGTGGTGGGTGAGCAGTTCTTC. Translating it yields CASSLVVGEQFF. Drawing the rest from reference TRBV7-2 and TRBJ2-1, the complete variable domain is GAGVSQSPSNKVTEKGKDVELRCDPISGHTALYWYRQSLGQGLEFLIYFQGNSAPDKSGLPSDRFSAERTGGSVSTLTIQRTQQEDSAVYLCASSLVVGEQFFGPGTRLTVL.

This chain joins TRBV19 and TRBJ2-6; D gene unclear. Germline CDR1 LNHDA, CDR2 SQIVND (reference sequence). This CDR3 is built from 18 residues. Trimming pared 5 bases from V and 0 bases from J, leaving 17 bases between. The CDR3 loop is CASSGPSHGLSGANVLTF. The CDR3 DNA sequence: TGTGCCAGTAGTGGCCCGTCACACGGGCTCTCTGGGGCCAACGTCCTGACTTTC.

Many counts were recorded for this clonotype. The chain has TRBV19 and TRBJ1-5, with a tentative D call TRBD1 (5 bases). CDR1 and CDR2 (germline): LNHDA, SQIVND (reference sequence). V was pared by 6 bases and J by 0 bases, with 12 bases between. The CDR3 covers 15 residues. In nucleotides, the CDR3 is TGTGCCAGTAGCCGGGGACCGAATAGCAATCAGCCCCAGCATTTT. The encoded protein is CASSRGPNSNQPQHF.